A single sample is the source of the 10 T cell receptor beta chains below, sequenced in a study of cytomegalovirus exposure and HLA in healthy donors (dated by TCRdb to about 2017). Receptor amplification or capture employed the immunoSEQ multiplex PCR assay. For the multiplex PCR, a mixture combining 60 forward primers for TCR Vbeta segments and 13 reverse primers for TCR Jbeta segments was used. The clones in this table, taken by TCRdb from immuneACCESS, are in-frame only. Not every clone is retained; where verified, under half of the shortfall comes from an unresolved V gene, and the cause of the rest is unknown. The sample's table lists a count of roughly 140,000 clones. The ten largest clones take up 0.75% to 1% of the sample. The sample taken for sequencing was PBMCs. Every receptor here comes from a male donor in good health and CMV-seronegative.

The chain combines TRBV20-1 with TRBJ2-2; D unresolved. Germline values: CDR1 DFQATT, CDR2 SNEGSKA (reference sequence). The V gene lost 1 base and the J gene lost 6 bases, with 3 bases spanning the gap. The CDR3 has 11 amino acids. The CDR3 DNA sequence: TGCAGTGCTAGAGGAGCCGGGGAGCTGTTTTTT. Its translation is CSARGAGELFF.

V usage is TRBV6-5 and J usage is TRBJ1-5; a weak D match, TRBD1 (5 bases). The germline CDR1 and CDR2 sequences are MNHEY and SVGAGI. V lost 6 bases to trimming and J lost 4 bases, with 10 bases between them. The CDR3 runs 13 residues. CDR3 in amino acids: CASSPRVNQPQHF. CDR3 nucleotide sequence: TGTGCCAGCAGCCCCAGGGTAAATCAGCCCCAGCATTTT.

The rearrangement joins TRBV18 to TRBJ2-3, with D possibly TRBD1 on 5 matching bases. CDR1 KGHSH and CDR2 LQKENI come from the germline V gene. CDR3 size: 14 residues. V lost 6 bases to trimming and J lost 3 bases, with 13 bases between them. CDR3 sequence reads: CASSSGLGTDTQYF. The CDR3 nucleotides read TGTGCCAGCTCGTCAGGGTTGGGAACAGATACGCAGTATTTT.

This chain links TRBV19 with TRBJ2-2; 9 bases are shared with TRBD1. The CDR3 covers 17 residues. Germline assignment: CDR1 LNHDA and CDR2 SQIVND (reference sequence). V lost 3 bases, J lost 4 bases, and 9 bases stayed unmatched. CDR3 region: CASSMTGTGKPTGELFF. The CDR3 DNA follows: TGTGCCAGTAGTATGACCGGGACAGGGAAACCCACCGGGGAGCTGTTTTTT. Full variable domain (missing parts from reference TRBV19 and TRBJ2-2): DGGITQSPKYLFRKEGQNVTLSCEQNLNHDAMYWYRQDPGQGLRLIYYSQIVNDFQKGDIAEGYSVSREKKESFPLTVTSAQKNPTAFYLCASSMTGTGKPTGELFFGEGSRLTVL.

The chain uses TRBV11-2 and TRBJ1-1; D is uncertain. Germline-derived CDR1 and CDR2 are SGHAT and FQNNGV. This CDR3 contains 12 residues. V lost 5 bases to trimming and J lost 2 bases, with 6 bases between them. In DNA, the CDR3 is TGTGCCAGCAGCCTTAGTAACACTGAAGCTTTCTTT. It translates to CASSLSNTEAFF.

V is TRBV18 and J is TRBJ2-1; TRBD1 matches at 8 bases. Germline values: CDR1 KGHSH, CDR2 LQKENI. After removal of 6 bases from V and 8 bases from J, the junction contained 6 bases not matched to a gene. The CDR3 contains 13 residues. CDR3 residues: CASSHLDRDEQFF. The CDR3 bases are TGTGCCAGCTCTCACTTGGACAGGGATGAGCAGTTCTTC.

The chain combines TRBV6-1 with TRBJ2-7; tentative D call: TRBD2 (6 bases). Deletions cut 4 bases from V and 3 bases from J, with 13 bases between. CDR3 size: 14 residues. Germline loops: CDR1 MNHNS, CDR2 SASEGT. The CDR3 region has the DNA TGTGCCAGCAGTGCCCGGGACTCGCGCTACGAGCAGTACTTC. Translation gives CASSARDSRYEQYF.

The rearrangement uses TRBV28 and TRBJ1-1, with 9 bases matching TRBD1. V was clipped by 5 bases and J by 4 bases; unmatched bases: 8. The germline V gene has CDR1 MDHEN and CDR2 SYDVKM. The CDR3 is made up of 15 amino acids. CDR3 DNA: TGTGCCAGCAGTCCCACCTTACAGGGGGCCACTGAAGCTTTCTTT. Protein sequence: CASSPTLQGATEAFF.

The genes are TRBV5-1 and TRBJ2-1, with D possibly matching TRBD1 (5 bases). Germline CDR1 reads SGHRS; CDR2 reads YFSETQ. Trimming left V 1 base short and J 3 bases short, with 11 bases between. The CDR3 is 15 residues long. This CDR3 is CASSLNDRIYNEQFF. The CDR3 coding sequence is TGCGCCAGCAGCTTGAATGACAGAATCTACAATGAGCAGTTCTTC.

The rearrangement joins TRBV5-1 to TRBJ2-2; D is perhaps TRBD1 (5 bases). This CDR3 region has 16 residues. Germline CDR1 is SGHRS and CDR2 is YFSETQ. V lost 10 bases and J lost 2, with 21 bases in between. For the CDR3, the DNA is TGCGCCGGCACTCAAGTAGGGGCCATTAACACCGGGGAGCTGTTTTTT. This codes for CAGTQVGAINTGELFF.